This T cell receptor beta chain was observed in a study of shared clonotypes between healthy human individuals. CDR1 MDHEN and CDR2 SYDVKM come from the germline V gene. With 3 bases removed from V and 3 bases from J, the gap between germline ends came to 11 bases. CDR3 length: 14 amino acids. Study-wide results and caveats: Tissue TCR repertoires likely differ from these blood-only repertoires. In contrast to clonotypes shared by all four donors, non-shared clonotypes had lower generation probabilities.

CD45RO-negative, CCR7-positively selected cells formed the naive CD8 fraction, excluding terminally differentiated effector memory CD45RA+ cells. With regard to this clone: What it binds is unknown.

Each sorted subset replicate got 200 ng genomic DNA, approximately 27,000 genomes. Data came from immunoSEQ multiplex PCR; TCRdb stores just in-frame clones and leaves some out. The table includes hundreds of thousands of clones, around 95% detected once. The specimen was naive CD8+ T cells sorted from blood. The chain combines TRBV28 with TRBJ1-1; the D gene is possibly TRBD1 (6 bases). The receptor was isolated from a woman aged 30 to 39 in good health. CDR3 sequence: CASSFTGSDTEAFF. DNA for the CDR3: TGTGCCAGCAGTTTTACAGGGTCGGACACTGAAGCTTTCTTT.